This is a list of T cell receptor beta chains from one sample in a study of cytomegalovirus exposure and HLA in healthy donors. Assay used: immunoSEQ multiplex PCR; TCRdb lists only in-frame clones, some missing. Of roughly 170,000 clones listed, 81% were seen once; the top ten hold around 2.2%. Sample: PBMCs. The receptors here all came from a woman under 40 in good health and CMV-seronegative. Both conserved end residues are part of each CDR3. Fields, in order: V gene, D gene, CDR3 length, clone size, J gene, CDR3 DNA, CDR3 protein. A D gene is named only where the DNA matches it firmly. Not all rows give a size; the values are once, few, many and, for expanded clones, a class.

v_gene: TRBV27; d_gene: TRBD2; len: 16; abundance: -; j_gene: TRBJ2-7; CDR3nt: TGTGCCAGCAGTTTAACGACTAGCGGGACGTACTACGAGCAGTACTTC; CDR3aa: CASSLTTSGTYYEQYF
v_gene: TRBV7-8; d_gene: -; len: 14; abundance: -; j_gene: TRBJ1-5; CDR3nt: TGTGCCAGCAGCTTATTTTCAACAAATCAGCCCCAGCATTTT; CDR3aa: CASSLFSTNQPQHF
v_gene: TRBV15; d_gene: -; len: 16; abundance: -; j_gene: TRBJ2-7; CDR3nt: TGTGCCACCAGCAGAGATCGGTGGCAGGGGCGGGTCGAGCAGTACTTC; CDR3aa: CATSRDRWQGRVEQYF
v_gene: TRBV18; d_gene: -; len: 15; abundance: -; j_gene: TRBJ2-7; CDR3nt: TGTGCCAGCTCACCACGGAGGGACAGCTCCTACGAGCAGTACTTC; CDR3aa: CASSPRRDSSYEQYF
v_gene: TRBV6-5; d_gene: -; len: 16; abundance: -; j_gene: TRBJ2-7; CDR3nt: TGTGCCAGCAGTTATCAAGGGGCCGGAATTTCCTACGAGCAGTACTTC; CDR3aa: CASSYQGAGISYEQYF
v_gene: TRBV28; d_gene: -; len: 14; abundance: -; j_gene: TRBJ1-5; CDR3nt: TGTGCCAGCAGTATACGACAGCGCAATCAGCCCCAGCATTTT; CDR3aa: CASSIRQRNQPQHF
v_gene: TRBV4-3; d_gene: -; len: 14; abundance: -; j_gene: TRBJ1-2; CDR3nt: TGCGCCAGCAGCCAAGATTTTGGGCAGGCTGGCTACACCTTC; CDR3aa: CASSQDFGQAGYTF
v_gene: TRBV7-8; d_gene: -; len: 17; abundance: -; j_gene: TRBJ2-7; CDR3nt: TGTGCCAGCAGCTTAATGGGTAGCGATGGCAGGCAGTACGAGCAGTACTTC; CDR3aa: CASSLMGSDGRQYEQYF
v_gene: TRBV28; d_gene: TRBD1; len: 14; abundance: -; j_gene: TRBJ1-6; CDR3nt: TGTGCCAGCAGTACTACAGGGGGTGGGTCACCCCTCCACTTT; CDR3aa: CASSTTGGGSPLHF
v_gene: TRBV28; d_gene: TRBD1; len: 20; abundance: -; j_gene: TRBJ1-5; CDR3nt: TGTGCCAGCAGTTTATCCCAAGCCGGGACAGGGGGATATAGCAATCAGCCCCAGCATTTT; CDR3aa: CASSLSQAGTGGYSNQPQHF
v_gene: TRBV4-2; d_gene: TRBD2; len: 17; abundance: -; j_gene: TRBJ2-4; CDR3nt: TGTGCCAGCAGCCAAGAAGGGGCTAGCGGGGATCAAAACAGTCAGTACTTC; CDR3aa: CASSQEGASGDQNSQYF
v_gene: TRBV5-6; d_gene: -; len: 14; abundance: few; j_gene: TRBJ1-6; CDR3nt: TGTGCCAGCAGCTTGACGGGTTGGGATTCACCCCTCCACTTT; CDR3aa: CASSLTGWDSPLHF
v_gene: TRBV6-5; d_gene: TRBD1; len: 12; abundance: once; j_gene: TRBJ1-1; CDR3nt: TGTGCCAGCAGAGGGACAGGGGGCCAAGCTTTCTTT; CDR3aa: CASRGTGGQAFF
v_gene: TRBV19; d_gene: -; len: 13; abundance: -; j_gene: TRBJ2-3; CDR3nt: TGTGCCAGTACTCCGTCGTTCACAGATACGCAGTATTTT; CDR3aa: CASTPSFTDTQYF
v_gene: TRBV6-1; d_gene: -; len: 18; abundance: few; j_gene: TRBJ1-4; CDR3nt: TGTGCCAGCAGTGAAGCGGCTGAAAGGACAGTTACTAATGAAAAACTGTTTTTT; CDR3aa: CASSEAAERTVTNEKLFF
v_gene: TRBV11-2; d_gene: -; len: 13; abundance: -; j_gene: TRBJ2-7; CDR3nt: TGTGCCAGCAGCTTAGCTCCGGGAAGCGAGCAGTACTTC; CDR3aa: CASSLAPGSEQYF
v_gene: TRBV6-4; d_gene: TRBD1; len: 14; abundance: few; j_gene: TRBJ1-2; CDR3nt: TGTGCCAGCAGTGATTCCTGGACAGGGAAAGGCTACACCTTC; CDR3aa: CASSDSWTGKGYTF
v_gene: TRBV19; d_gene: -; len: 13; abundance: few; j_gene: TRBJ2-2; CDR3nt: TGTGCCACATCGGACACGAACACCGGGGAGCTGTTTTTT; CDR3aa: CATSDTNTGELFF
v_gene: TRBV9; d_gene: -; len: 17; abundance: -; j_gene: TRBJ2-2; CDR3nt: TGTGCCAGCAGCTCTTACACCGCCCATGAGAACACCGGGGAGCTGTTTTTT; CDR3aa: CASSSYTAHENTGELFF
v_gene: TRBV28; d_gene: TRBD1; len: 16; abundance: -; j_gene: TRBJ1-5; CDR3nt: TGTGCCAGCAGCGCCGGGACAGGGGGAAAGTATCAGCCCCAGCATTTT; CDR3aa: CASSAGTGGKYQPQHF
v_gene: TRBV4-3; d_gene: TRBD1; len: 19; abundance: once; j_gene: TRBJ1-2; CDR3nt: TGCGCCAGCAGCCAAGGCCTAACCCCGGGACAGGGGATCGTTGGTGGCTACACCTTC; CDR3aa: CASSQGLTPGQGIVGGYTF
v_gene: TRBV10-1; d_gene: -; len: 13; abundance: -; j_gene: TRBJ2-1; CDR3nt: TGCGCCAGCAGTAGACTAGTGGGGAATGAGCAGTTCTTC; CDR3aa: CASSRLVGNEQFF
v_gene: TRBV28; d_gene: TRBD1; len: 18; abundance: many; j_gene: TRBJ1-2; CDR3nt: TGTGCCAGCAGCCGACGATACACCCCGACAGGGACTAACTATGGCTACACCTTC; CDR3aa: CASSRRYTPTGTNYGYTF
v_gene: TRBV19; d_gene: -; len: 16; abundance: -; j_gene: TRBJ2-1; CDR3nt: TGTGCCAGTAGTATGGTCGGGACATCACAAGAGGGTGAGCAGTTCTTC; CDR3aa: CASSMVGTSQEGEQFF
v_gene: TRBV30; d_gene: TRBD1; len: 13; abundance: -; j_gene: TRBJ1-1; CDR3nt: TGTGCCTGGACGGGACAGCGCGCCACTGAAGCTTTCTTT; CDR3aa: CAWTGQRATEAFF
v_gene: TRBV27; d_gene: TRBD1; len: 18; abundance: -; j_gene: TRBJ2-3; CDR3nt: TGTGCCATCATTCTTCCGGGACAGGGGCATGCCCACACAGATACGCAGTATTTT; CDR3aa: CAIILPGQGHAHTDTQYF
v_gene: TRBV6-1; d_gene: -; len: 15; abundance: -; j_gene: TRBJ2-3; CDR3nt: TGTGCCAGCAGTGTAAGATGGGGGCAATCGGATACGCAGTATTTT; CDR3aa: CASSVRWGQSDTQYF
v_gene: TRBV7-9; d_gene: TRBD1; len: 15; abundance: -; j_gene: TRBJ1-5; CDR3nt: TGTGCCAGCAGCTCGGACAGGGTAGGGGGTCAGCCCCAGCATTTT; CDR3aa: CASSSDRVGGQPQHF
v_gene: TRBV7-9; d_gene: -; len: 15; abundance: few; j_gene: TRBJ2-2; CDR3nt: TGTGCCAGCAGCTTAACCGGGGGAAGGGCCGGGGAGCTGTTTTTT; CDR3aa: CASSLTGGRAGELFF
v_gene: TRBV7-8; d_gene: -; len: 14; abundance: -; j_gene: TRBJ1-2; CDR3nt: TGTGCCAGCAGCTTAAGAGGGGGGGCATATGGCTACACCTTC; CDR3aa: CASSLRGGAYGYTF
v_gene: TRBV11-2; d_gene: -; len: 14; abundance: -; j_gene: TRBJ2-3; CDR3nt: TGTGCCAGCAGCTTAGGCCAGGCCGGAGATACGCAGTATTTT; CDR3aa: CASSLGQAGDTQYF
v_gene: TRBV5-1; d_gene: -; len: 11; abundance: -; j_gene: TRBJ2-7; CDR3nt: TGCGCCAGCGCTGCGGGGTACGAGCAGTACTTC; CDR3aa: CASAAGYEQYF
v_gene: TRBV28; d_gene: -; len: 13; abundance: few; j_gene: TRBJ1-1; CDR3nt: TGTGCCAGCAGTTCCCAGGGTAACACTGAAGCTTTCTTT; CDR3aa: CASSSQGNTEAFF
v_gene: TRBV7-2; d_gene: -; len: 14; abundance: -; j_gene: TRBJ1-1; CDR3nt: TGTGCCAGCAGCTTAGAATGGTCAGGGGCTGAAGCTTTCTTT; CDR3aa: CASSLEWSGAEAFF
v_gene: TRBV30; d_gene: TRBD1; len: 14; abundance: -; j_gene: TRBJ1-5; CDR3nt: TGTGCCTGGAGCGTCGGGACAGTCAATCAGCCCCAGCATTTT; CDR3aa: CAWSVGTVNQPQHF
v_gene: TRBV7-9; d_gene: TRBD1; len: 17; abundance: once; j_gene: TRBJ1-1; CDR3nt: TGTGCCAGCAGCTTTCCCCGCCGGACAGGGGGACTCACTGAAGCTTTCTTT; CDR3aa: CASSFPRRTGGLTEAFF
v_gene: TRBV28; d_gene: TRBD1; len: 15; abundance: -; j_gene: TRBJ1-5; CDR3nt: TGTGCCAGCAGTTCTCCCGGGACAGGGAGTCAGCCCCAGCATTTT; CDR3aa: CASSSPGTGSQPQHF
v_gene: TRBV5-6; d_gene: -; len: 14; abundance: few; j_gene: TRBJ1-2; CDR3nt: TGTGCCAGCAGCTTGTACACAGGGAGCTATGGCTACACCTTC; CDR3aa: CASSLYTGSYGYTF
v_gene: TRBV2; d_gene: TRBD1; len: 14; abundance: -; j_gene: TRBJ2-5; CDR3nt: TGTGCCAGCAGTCTTAGACAGGGGCAAGAGACCCAGTACTTC; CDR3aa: CASSLRQGQETQYF
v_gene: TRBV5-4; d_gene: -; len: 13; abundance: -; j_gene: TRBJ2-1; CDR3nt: TGTGCCGGCAGCTTGGACTTATTCAATGAGCAGTTCTTC; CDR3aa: CAGSLDLFNEQFF